The 25 T cell receptor beta chains given below trace back to one sample, sequenced in a study of T cells expressing NK-cell markers. No DNA is given; TCRdb re-called the 5' RACE reads and lists each CDR3 protein once. This sample's table reports about 260,000 distinct CDR3 sequences. The sample comprised blood T cells: a sorted CD56 or NKG2C T cell subset, CD4+ or CD8+ T cells, or bulk PBMC T cells (not recorded which). These receptor sequences come from a woman between 18 and 70 years old in good health.

The chain couples TRBV20-1 to TRBJ2-3; checking the TCRdb D call of TRBD2 is not possible without DNA. CDR3 size: 15 residues. The germline CDR1 and CDR2 sequences are DFQATT and SNEGSKA (reference sequence). CDR3 in amino acids: CSASASGRGTDTQYF.

The rearrangement links TRBV3-1 to TRBJ2-3; the TCRdb call, TRBD1, lacks DNA for checking. Germline V gene lookup returns CDR1 LGHDT and CDR2 YNNKEL (reference sequence). The CDR3 covers 14 residues. This CDR3 reads CASSRGDPTDTQYF.

The chain employs TRBV12-3 or TRBV12-4 and TRBJ2-7; TCRdb's D gene call, TRBD2, goes unchecked for lack of DNA. The CDR3 spans 22 residues. CDR3: CASSLQPFWTSGRAPEEYEQYF.

V usage is TRBV20-1 and J usage is TRBJ2-3; as DNA is missing, the TRBD2 call by TCRdb cannot be tested. CDR3 length: 15 residues. Germline CDR1 DFQATT, CDR2 SNEGSKA (reference sequence). This CDR3 is CSARDGGRASDTQYF.

V is TRBV30 and J is TRBJ2-1; TCRdb gives TRBD1 as the D gene, but with no DNA this cannot be confirmed. There are 14 residues in the CDR3. Germline CDR1 reads GTSNPN; CDR2 reads SVGIG (reference sequence). CDR3 residues: CALPRAPGGNEQFF.

V usage is TRBV3-1 and J usage is TRBJ1-1. Per germline, CDR1 LGHDT and CDR2 YNNKEL (reference sequence). The CDR3 is 11 residues long. The CDR3 spells CASSRASEAFF.

The V and J genes are TRBV11-2 and TRBJ2-3. Germline V CDR1 and CDR2: SGHAT, FQNNGV. The CDR3 extends over 15 amino acids. CDR3 amino acids: CASSPPFVGTDTQYF. The full variable domain, with the rest looked up from reference TRBV11-2 and TRBJ2-3, is EAGVAQSPRYKIIEKRQSVAFWCNPISGHATLYWYQQILGQGPKLLIQFQNNGVVDDSQLPKDRFSAERLKGVDSTLKIQPAKLEDSAVYLCASSPPFVGTDTQYFGPGTRLTVL.

V and J are TRBV29-1 and TRBJ1-2. This CDR3 has 12 amino acids. Germline V gene sequence: CDR1 SQVTM, CDR2 ANQGSEA. The CDR3: CSVGLAEYGYTF.

V is TRBV5-1 and J is TRBJ2-3; checking the TCRdb D call of TRBD2 is not possible without DNA. Germline values: CDR1 SGHRS, CDR2 YFSETQ. This CDR3 is built from 19 residues. The CDR3 is CASSSLGLAGGPGTDTQYF.

The genes are TRBV7-9 and TRBJ2-3; TCRdb reports TRBD2, a call that lacks DNA to check it against. Germline CDR1 and CDR2: SEHNR and FQNEAQ (reference sequence). The length of the CDR3 is 16 residues. The CDR3 sequence: CASSLDGAGGTDTQYF.

V usage is TRBV29-1 and J usage is TRBJ2-7; lacking DNA, the TRBD1 call made by TCRdb goes unchecked. The CDR3 totals 15 residues. CDR1 and CDR2 from the germline V gene are SQVTM and ANQGSEA. The CDR3 here is CSVGFDREASDEQYF.

The chain couples TRBV20-1 to TRBJ1-4. Germline loops: CDR1 DFQATT, CDR2 SNEGSKA (reference sequence). The CDR3 runs 14 residues. This CDR3 is CSAREHQVHEKLFF.

The rearrangement uses TRBV6-5 and TRBJ1-2; checking the TCRdb D call of TRBD1 is not possible without DNA. This CDR3 is 14 amino acids long. The germline CDR1 and CDR2 sequences are MNHEY and SVGAGI. CDR3: CASSLQGASSGYTF.

This chain links TRBV7-3 with TRBJ2-3; TCRdb calls TRBD1, which cannot be checked without DNA. This CDR3 is 13 amino acids long. Germline assignment: CDR1 SGHTA and CDR2 FQGTGA. This CDR3 reads CASSPRVPDTQYF.

The rearrangement joins TRBV6-2 or TRBV6-3 to TRBJ2-1; as DNA is missing, the TRBD1 call by TCRdb cannot be tested. The germline V gene encodes CDR1 MNHEY and CDR2 SVGEGT. This CDR3 contains 14 residues. CDR3 region: CASSLGAQGNEQFF.

The chain couples TRBV5-1 to TRBJ2-3; with no DNA, the TCRdb D assignment of TRBD1 cannot be verified. The CDR3 runs to 14 residues. Germline CDR1 and CDR2: SGHRS and YFSETQ. The CDR3 sequence is CASSLRTGGSAQYF.

The chain is built from TRBV29-1 and TRBJ2-7; TCRdb's D call, TRBD1, is unchecked because there is no DNA. The CDR3 has 15 amino acids. Per germline, CDR1 SQVTM and CDR2 ANQGSEA. This CDR3 is CSVEAFSRMGEEQYF.

The chain joins TRBV5-1 to TRBJ2-6. The CDR3 sequence is 15 residues long. Germline V CDR1 and CDR2: SGHRS, YFSETQ. CDR3 amino acids: CASRTEATGANVLTF.

The J gene is TRBJ2-3, the V gene TRBV4-1; lacking DNA, the TRBD2 call made by TCRdb goes unchecked. The CDR3 runs to 18 residues. Germline loops: CDR1 MGHRA, CDR2 YSYEKL. CDR3 sequence: CASSQARQTAGLTDTQYF.

The V gene is TRBV11-2, the J gene TRBJ2-1; TCRdb calls TRBD2, which cannot be checked without DNA. Germline lookup yields CDR1 SGHAT and CDR2 FQNNGV. CDR3 length equals 18 residues. The CDR3 region is CASSLVFSGIERYNEQFF.

This chain uses TRBV10-3 with TRBJ2-1; TCRdb lists TRBD2, though no DNA is available to test this call. This CDR3 region has 18 residues. Germline V gene lookup returns CDR1 ENHRY and CDR2 SYGVKD. The CDR3 reads CAISAPGRLAGPSNEQFF.

The gene calls are TRBV5-6 and TRBJ1-2; TCRdb outputs TRBD1, but without DNA this stays unchecked. The CDR3 is 13 residues long. Germline CDR1 is SGHDT and CDR2 is YYEEEE. CDR3 residues: CASSNSQGRGYTF.

V gene TRBV12-3 or TRBV12-4 combines with J gene TRBJ2-3; without DNA, the TCRdb call of TRBD1 cannot be checked. The CDR3 is made up of 14 amino acids. This chain's CDR3 is CASSFSGGVDTQYF.

V is TRBV4-3 and J is TRBJ1-4. CDR1 and CDR2 (germline): LGHNA, YSLEER. The length of the CDR3 is 15 residues. CDR3 sequence: CASSQGGTANEKLFF.

This sequence joins TRBV6-1 and TRBJ2-1; TCRdb calls TRBD1, which cannot be checked without DNA. This CDR3 spans 13 amino acids. Germline V gene sequence: CDR1 MNHNS, CDR2 SASEGT. CDR3 protein: CASSRDDYNEQFF.